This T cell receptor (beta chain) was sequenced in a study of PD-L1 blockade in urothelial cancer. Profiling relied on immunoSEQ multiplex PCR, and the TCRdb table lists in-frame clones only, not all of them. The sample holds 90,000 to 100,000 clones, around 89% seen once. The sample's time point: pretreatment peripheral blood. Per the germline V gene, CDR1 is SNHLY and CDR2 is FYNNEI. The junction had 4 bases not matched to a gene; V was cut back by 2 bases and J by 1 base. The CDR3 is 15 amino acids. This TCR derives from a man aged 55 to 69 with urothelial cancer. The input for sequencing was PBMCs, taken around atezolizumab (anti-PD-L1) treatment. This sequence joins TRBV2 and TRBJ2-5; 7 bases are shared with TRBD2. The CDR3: CASSEQAGPQETQYF. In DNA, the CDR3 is TGTGCCAGCAGTGAACAAGCGGGGCCCCAAGAGACCCAGTACTTC.